Presented here are 28 T cell receptor beta chains from one specimen sequenced in a study of cytomegalovirus exposure and HLA in healthy donors (dated by TCRdb to 2017 to 2019). The library relied on the immunoSEQ multiplex PCR assay. The multiplex PCR relied on a mix of 60 forward primers for TCR Vbeta segments and 13 reverse primers for TCR Jbeta segments. TCRdb obtained this table from immuneACCESS and retained in-frame rearrangements with V and J assigned. These tables miss some clones; where compared with another copy, unresolved V genes account for less than half of the shortfall, and the remainder is unexplained. In this sample's table one finds 150,000 to 200,000 clones. The biggest ten clones account for roughly 0.83% of the sample. Material: PBMCs. Source of these receptors: a young woman in good health and CMV-seropositive.

This chain joins TRBV7-9 and TRBJ1-3; D not certain. The ends were cut back, 5 bases at V and 1 base at J, with 15 bases in the middle. Germline assignment: CDR1 SEHNR and CDR2 FQNEAQ (reference sequence). The CDR3 is 16 amino acids. The CDR3 reads CASSHPFLLSGNTIYF. In DNA, the CDR3 is TGTGCCAGCAGCCACCCATTCTTACTGTCTGGAAACACCATATATTTT.

V gene TRBV6-6 combines with J gene TRBJ2-1; 7 nucleotides match TRBD1. CDR1 is MNHNY and CDR2 is SVGAGI in the germline V gene (reference sequence). With V trimmed by 3 bases and J by 12 bases, 8 bases remained unmatched. This CDR3 region has 13 residues. The CDR3 bases are TGTGCCAGCAGTTATTCTCCGGGACAGATGCAGTTCTTC. Translating it yields CASSYSPGQMQFF.

This chain uses TRBV19 with TRBJ1-4; 7 bases line up with TRBD1. Germline CDR1 and CDR2: LNHDA and SQIVND (reference sequence). V was clipped by 3 bases and J by 3 bases; unmatched bases: 4. The CDR3 consists of 15 residues. The CDR3 coding sequence is TGTGCCAGTAGTATCCAGGACAGGTCTAATGAAAAACTGTTTTTT. It specifies CASSIQDRSNEKLFF.

V gene TRBV10-3 combines with J gene TRBJ1-3, with 8 bases that match TRBD1. V lost 4 bases to trimming and J lost 0 bases; unmatched junction nucleotides: 5. Germline V gene data show CDR1 as ENHRY and CDR2 as SYGVKD. CDR3 length: 16 amino acids. This CDR3 reads CAISGTGQISGNTIYF. In nucleotides, the CDR3 is TGTGCCATCAGTGGGACAGGGCAGATCTCTGGAAACACCATATATTTT.

The chain carries TRBV5-1 and TRBJ2-2, with TRBD2 matching 13 bases. Per the germline V gene, CDR1 is SGHRS and CDR2 is YFSETQ. With 4 bases clipped from V and 7 bases from J, the junction kept 4 bases outside the gene matches. CDR3 length equals 15 residues. CDR3 protein: CASSPRTSGGGELFF. The CDR3 DNA is TGCGCCAGCAGCCCCCGGACTAGCGGGGGCGGGGAGCTGTTTTTT.

The chain joins TRBV7-2 to TRBJ1-2; D is uncertain. Germline values: CDR1 SGHTA, CDR2 FQGNSA. This CDR3 spans 13 amino acids. V was cut by 0 bases and J by 4 bases, with 6 bases left in between. CDR3 in amino acids: CASSLARSYGYTF. DNA for the CDR3: TGTGCCAGCAGCTTAGCGAGAAGCTATGGCTACACCTTC.

J is TRBJ1-6 and V is TRBV6-6; tentatively, D is TRBD1 (6 bases). This CDR3 comprises 16 residues. Trimming removed 6 bases from V and 3 bases from J, with 15 bases in between. The germline V gene encodes CDR1 MNHNY and CDR2 SVGAGI (reference sequence). CDR3 residues: CASRLGAPNYNSPLHF. CDR3 nucleotide sequence: TGTGCCAGCAGACTGGGGGCACCTAACTATAATTCACCCCTCCACTTT.

The gene calls are TRBV5-1 and TRBJ1-1; 10 bases fit TRBD1. J lost 0 bases, V lost 1 base, and 6 bases had no gene match. The CDR3 runs 17 residues. The V gene's germline CDR1 is SGHRS and CDR2 YFSETQ. The DNA for the CDR3 is TGCGCCAGCAGCTTGAGGGGACAGGGGTCCTTGAACACTGAAGCTTTCTTT. Encoded protein: CASSLRGQGSLNTEAFF.

The genes are TRBV28 and TRBJ1-5; the match to TRBD1 covers 7 bases. The CDR3 sequence is 15 residues long. Per the germline V gene, CDR1 is MDHEN and CDR2 is SYDVKM. The V and J ends lost 5 bases and 2 bases, in that order; junction bases with no gene match: 6. The CDR3 protein is CASSDRAFGNQPQHF. The DNA for the CDR3 is TGTGCCAGCAGTGACAGGGCCTTTGGCAATCAGCCCCAGCATTTT.

The chain links TRBV11-2 to TRBJ2-1; D remains unclear. The germline CDR1 and CDR2 sequences are SGHAT and FQNNGV. This CDR3 is built from 14 residues. V lost 8 bases and J lost 4, with 15 bases in between. The CDR3 reads CASSPAGPYNEQFF. The CDR3 DNA follows: TGTGCCAGCTCACCCGCTGGGCCGTACAATGAGCAGTTCTTC.

In the case of this clone: Other nucleotide sequences in the sample specify the same CDR3. This sequence joins TRBV7-9 and TRBJ2-7, with D perhaps matching TRBD2 (5 bases). This CDR3 comprises 14 residues. Germline CDR1 is SEHNR and CDR2 is FQNEAQ (reference sequence). The V end lost 5 bases, the J end lost 3 bases, and 14 bases lay between the germline ends. The CDR3 loop reads CASSLTGVLYEQYF. The CDR3, as DNA: TGTGCCAGCAGCCTTACCGGGGTCCTCTACGAGCAGTACTTC.

The chain couples TRBV7-3 to TRBJ2-1; 8 nucleotides align to TRBD1. The length of the CDR3 is 16 residues. Trimming took 3 bases from V and 4 from J; bases not matched to a gene: 8. Germline V gene lookup returns CDR1 SGHTA and CDR2 FQGTGA. Here the CDR3 reads CASSLDRANRYNEQFF. CDR3 bases: TGTGCCAGCAGCTTGGACAGGGCTAATCGGTACAATGAGCAGTTCTTC.

This sequence joins TRBV6-1 and TRBJ2-2; tentatively, D is TRBD1 (6 bases). This CDR3 contains 14 residues. Germline V gives CDR1 MNHNS, CDR2 SASEGT. V lost 5 bases and J lost 1, with 8 bases in between. The CDR3 reads CASSLQGNTGELFF. In DNA, the CDR3 is TGTGCCAGCAGTTTACAGGGGAACACCGGGGAGCTGTTTTTT.

The DNA of the CDR3 is TGTGCCAGCAGCCGGGACAGAGGCGAAAAACTGTTTTTT. Protein product: CASSRDRGEKLFF. V usage is TRBV6-1 and J usage is TRBJ1-4; TRBD1 agrees at 7 bases. The V and J ends lost 6 bases and 8 bases, in that order; junction bases with no gene match: 6. From germline, CDR1 is MNHNS and CDR2 SASEGT. The CDR3 runs to 13 residues.

The chain carries TRBV2 and TRBJ1-4; TRBD1 matches 8 bases. CDR1 is SNHLY, CDR2 FYNNEI, per germline. The CDR3 sequence is 13 residues long. The V and J ends lost 6 bases and 8 bases, in that order; junction bases with no gene match: 5. This CDR3 is CASRGTGGEKLFF. The CDR3 nucleotides are TGTGCCAGCAGAGGGACAGGTGGGGAAAAACTGTTTTTT. Full variable domain (outside the CDR3, taken from reference TRBV2 and TRBJ1-4): EPEVTQTPSHQVTQMGQEVILRCVPISNHLYFYWYRQILGQKVEFLVSFYNNEISEKSEIFDDQFSVERPDGSNFTLKIRSTKLEDSAMYFCASRGTGGEKLFFGSGTQLSVL.

The chain employs TRBV4-1 and TRBJ2-4; D might be TRBD2 (6 bases). The germline gives CDR1 MGHRA, CDR2 YSYEKL. The CDR3 extends over 17 amino acids. Trimming took 2 bases from V and 2 from J, leaving 16 bases between them. The CDR3 here is CASSQIGRDLSKNIQYF. The CDR3 nucleotides read TGCGCCAGCAGCCAAATAGGGCGGGATCTTTCCAAAAACATTCAGTACTTC.

This chain joins TRBV28 and TRBJ2-5, with TRBD1 matching 9 bases. Germline V gene sequence: CDR1 MDHEN, CDR2 SYDVKM. Unmatched junction bases numbered 6, after V lost 4 bases and J lost 3 bases. The CDR3 runs 15 residues. CDR3 residues: CASSSWTGVEETQYF. The CDR3 bases are TGTGCCAGCAGTTCCTGGACAGGGGTGGAAGAGACCCAGTACTTC.

The rearrangement joins TRBV28 to TRBJ2-3; D may be TRBD1 (5 bases). CDR3 size: 14 residues. The germline gives CDR1 MDHEN, CDR2 SYDVKM. Trimming removed 6 bases at V and 0 bases at J, with 10 bases between. The CDR3 region has the DNA TGTGCCAGCAGGCAGGGATCGAGCACAGATACGCAGTATTTT. Translated, it gives CASRQGSSTDTQYF.

The chain has TRBV5-6 and TRBJ1-1; 8 nucleotides agree with TRBD1. The germline V gene has CDR1 SGHDT and CDR2 YYEEEE. This CDR3 contains 15 residues. V was clipped by 0 bases and J by 4 bases; unmatched bases: 5. The DNA for the CDR3 is TGTGCCAGCAGCTTGGCCAGGGGGCGGAGCACTGAAGCTTTCTTT. It encodes CASSLARGRSTEAFF.

The chain joins TRBV5-1 to TRBJ2-7; perhaps TRBD2 as D (6 bases). The CDR3 consists of 15 residues. Germline lookup yields CDR1 SGHRS and CDR2 YFSETQ. With 3 bases removed from V and 2 bases from J, the gap between germline ends came to 15 bases. Written as DNA, the CDR3 is TGCGCCAGCAGCTCGTTTTGGGACTGGACCTACGAGCAGTACTTC. Amino acid sequence: CASSSFWDWTYEQYF.

The chain joins TRBV7-2 to TRBJ1-5; D ambiguous. The CDR3 runs to 15 residues. V was trimmed by 6 bases and J by 1 base, leaving 13 bases between them. The V gene's germline CDR1 is SGHTA and CDR2 FQGNSA. The CDR3 DNA reads as TGTGCCAGCAGGCTCCCAGGTGGGAGCAATCAGCCCCAGCATTTT. Amino acids: CASRLPGGSNQPQHF.

V usage is TRBV25-1 and J usage is TRBJ1-4; the D gene is possibly TRBD1 (6 bases). The V end lost 7 bases, the J end lost 4 bases, and 16 bases lay between the germline ends. The CDR3 length is 15 residues. The germline V gene has CDR1 MGHDK and CDR2 SYGVNS. The CDR3 region is CASNSRGNSNEKLFF. In nucleotides, the CDR3 is TGTGCCAGCAATAGCAGGGGAAACAGTAATGAAAAACTGTTTTTT.

V usage is TRBV5-4 and J usage is TRBJ2-2; weak D call: TRBD2 (5 bases). The V end lost 4 bases, the J end lost 4 bases, and 14 bases lay between the germline ends. From germline, CDR1 is SGHNT and CDR2 YYREEE (reference sequence). This CDR3 spans 15 amino acids. The CDR3 loop reads CASSLGEPFTGELFF. The CDR3 nucleotides read TGTGCCAGCAGCCTGGGAGAGCCTTTCACCGGGGAGCTGTTTTTT.

The rearrangement joins TRBV10-3 to TRBJ1-2, with D maybe TRBD1 (5 bases). CDR3 size: 15 residues. Deletions cut 6 bases from V and 1 base from J, with 15 bases between. Per germline, CDR1 ENHRY and CDR2 SYGVKD. The CDR3 reads CAISREGSNNYGYTF. CDR3 coding DNA: TGTGCCATCAGCCGGGAGGGGTCAAATAACTATGGCTACACCTTC.

The CDR3 reads CASSGALRTGGARANVLTF. CDR3 bases: TGTGCCAGTAGTGGAGCGTTAAGGACAGGGGGGGCGAGGGCCAACGTCCTGACTTTC. The J gene is TRBJ2-6, the V gene TRBV19; 10 bases map to TRBD1. Germline V lookup: CDR1 LNHDA, CDR2 SQIVND (reference sequence). Trimming at V came to 5 bases and at J to 5 bases, leaving 15 bases not matched to a gene. This CDR3 is built from 19 residues.

The gene calls are TRBV6-1 and TRBJ2-1; D is perhaps TRBD1 (5 bases). The V gene's germline CDR1 is MNHNS and CDR2 SASEGT. V lost 3 bases and J 2 bases, leaving 14 bases between the germline ends. This CDR3 is built from 16 residues. CDR3 nucleotides: TGTGCCAGCAGTGACCAGGGTTTTCAAGCCTACAATGAGCAGTTCTTC. Its protein product is CASSDQGFQAYNEQFF.

The V call is TRBV15, the J call TRBJ2-1, with D perhaps TRBD1 (6 bases). There are 13 residues in the CDR3. Germline CDR1 and CDR2: LNHNV and YYDKDF (reference sequence). V was clipped by 5 bases and J by 5 bases, with 10 bases between them. CDR3 coding DNA: TGTGCCACCAGCGTTAGGGGGAACAATGAGCAGTTCTTC. Its translation: CATSVRGNNEQFF.

This chain uses TRBV19 with TRBJ2-7; 8 bases match TRBD1. CDR1 and CDR2 from the germline V gene are LNHDA and SQIVND (reference sequence). The CDR3 has 14 amino acids. V shed 5 bases and J 7 bases; nucleotides not matched to a gene: 10. CDR3 region: CASSDRGHAEEQYF. CDR3 sequence (DNA): TGTGCCAGTAGTGACAGGGGTCACGCCGAAGAGCAGTACTTC.